These T cell receptor beta chains were read from a single sample in a study of T cells after yellow fever vaccination. TCRdb called the 5' RACE reads again in MiXCR, with one record for every CDR3 protein. The data show nearly 70,000 distinct CDR3 sequences, approximately 6.1% seen once. The specimen comprised CD8+ T cells sorted from PBMCs, sampled roughly 45 days after the first yellow fever vaccination. These receptors all come from a man in his late teens or twenties who received the YFV17D yellow fever vaccine. Both conserved end residues are part of each CDR3. A D gene is named only where the DNA matches it firmly. The size field is filled for only some rows; it gives once, few, many or a size class.

TRBJ2-2 many TRBV7-8 . TGTGCCAGCAGCTTCGGGGGACCCGGGGAGCTGTTTTTT CASSFGGPGELFF
TRBJ2-7 many TRBV7-9 TRBD1 TGTGCCAGCAGCGAGGGGGCGAAGTTACACGAGCAGTACTTC CASSEGAKLHEQYF
TRBJ2-1 . TRBV12-3/TRBV12-4 TRBD1 TGTGCCAGCAGCCCCGGACAGGGCTATCCCAATGAGCAGTTCTTC CASSPGQGYPNEQFF
TRBJ1-5 many TRBV7-9 . TGTGCCAGCAGTTTCGGGGGCCAAGATCAGCCCCAGCATTTT CASSFGGQDQPQHF
TRBJ2-1 many TRBV12-3/TRBV12-4 . TGTGCCAGCAGTCACTCCTACAATGAGCAGTTCTTC CASSHSYNEQFF
TRBJ2-7 . TRBV5-4 . TGTGCCAGCAGCTTAAAGGGTACGAGCTACGAGCAGTACTTC CASSLKGTSYEQYF
TRBJ1-5 many TRBV20-1 TRBD1 TGCAGTGCTAGAGATCGACAGGGGGTGGCTCAGCCCCAGCATTTT CSARDRQGVAQPQHF
TRBJ2-1 few TRBV20-1 TRBD2 TGCAGTGCTAGAGCCCAGTCGGTCGGACTAGCGGGGGGCGCCGGTCGACACAATGAGCAGTTCTTC CSARAQSVGLAGGAGRHNEQFF
TRBJ2-7 many TRBV11-2 . TGTGCCAGCAGCTTAGGAGGTCAGGTCTACGAGCAGTACTTC CASSLGGQVYEQYF
TRBJ2-7 . TRBV19 . TGTGCCAGTAGTATCGCTATAACAGGGAGGCGCGAGCAGAACTTC CASSIAITGRREQNF
TRBJ2-3 many TRBV7-9 TRBD1 TGTGCCAGCAGCCGGACAGGGGGTAGTAGCACAGATACGCAGTATTTT CASSRTGGSSTDTQYF